This T cell receptor beta chain originates from a study of T-cell memory formation after mild COVID-19 (dated by TCRdb to 2020 to 2022). For the wider study: TCR sequence clusters from the two donors were found to be largely donor specific. In a couple of donors, T-cell clones that expanded and contracted after mild COVID-19 were followed by sequencing TCRalpha and TCRbeta repertoires longitudinally. Two young, previously healthy adult volunteers, one female and one male, were included in the cohort. The paper's findings and limits, for the study overall: Some responding clones were found in pre-infection memory, which suggests that pre-existing cross-reactive memory T cells took part in the SARS-CoV-2 response. SARS-CoV-2 specificity of the second-wave clones peaking on day 37 was not confirmed. Contracting CD4+ clones were located mainly in the CM and EM memory subsets, whereas CD8+ clones were found to be enriched in EMRA. Only two mild cases were covered by the study, and larger cohorts that include severe cases with pre-infection samples were considered necessary. Clones that contracted from day 15 to 85 showed balanced CD4/CD8 phenotypes, whereas a second wave of clones that expanded from day 15 to 37 leaned towards CD4+.

Ficoll-Paque density gradient centrifugation was the method used to isolate PBMCs. For CDR1 and CDR2, the germline V gene (reference sequence) lists LGHDT and YNNKEL. The CDR3 holds 16 amino acids from the cysteine to the phenylalanine. Just CDR3 DNA is preserved here, 48 bases in frame from base 1. V is shortened by 2 bases, J by 8 bases, and the region joining them spans 18 bases. A note on this clonotype: Its recognized antigen is unknown. No clone much larger than this one lies a single base away; base qualities are absent.

The sequencing machine was an Illumina NovaSeq 6000. TCRalpha and TCRbeta cDNA libraries were built by 5'RACE with constant-segment primers, adding sample barcodes and unique molecular identifiers. Trizol reagent was used to extract RNA from every sample. Library amplification was performed in two PCR steps, and a second sample barcode and Illumina TruSeq adapters were introduced in the second step. Sequencing of libraries was performed on an Illumina NovaSeq with 2 x 150 bp paired-end reads. In the original analysis: Reads were demultiplexed and collapsed into UMI-guided consensus sequences with migec v1.2.7. Using mixcr v2.1.11, UMI consensuses were aligned to TRA and TRB V and J templates and then assembled into clonotypes. A clonotype was counted as expanded or contracted only if both edgeR and NoisET called the change significant, with noise models trained on biological replicates. For edgeR calls, the cutoffs were a false discovery rate-adjusted p below 0.01 and a log2 fold-change threshold of 1. As an exploratory analysis of dynamics, max-normalized trajectories of the 1000 most abundant clonotypes were examined with PCA combined with hierarchical clustering. The CD4 or CD8 phenotype of responding clones was assigned using the separately sequenced CD4+ and CD8+ repertoires. Through fastp at Q25 and MiXCR, TCRdb rebuilt clones from the public reads, retaining in-frame beta chains. Entries that share a CDR3 protein sequence are merged under the most common genes and DNA. The V and J calls come from TCRdb's annotation, not from the publication. A total of under 450,000 distinct CDR3 sequences appear in this sample, roughly a quarter of them only once. The ten largest account for around 12% of the sample.

The chain is made from TRBV3-1 and TRBJ1-4, with the D gene uncertain. The sample was PBMCs or a T cell subset sorted from them (not recorded which). The source is an adult woman who had mild COVID-19 (a few samples of this study predate the infection). The sample titles of this study are shuffled in the database, so cell type and time point are left out; the donor was told from shared clones. The nucleotides read TGTGCCAGCAGCCAAAGATTCCGGGCCCCAAGGGAAAAACTGTTTTTT. This gives the protein CASSQRFRAPREKLFF.